This T cell receptor (beta chain) was captured by sequencing in a study of blood T cell repertoires in COVID-19. Across the study: Sites in the United States, Italy and Spain provided acute and convalescent COVID-19 samples. T cells, B-cell-depleted T cells, or PBMCs supplied cDNA or gDNA.

Some clones are missing from TCRdb's copy, which holds only in-frame ones; the method was immunoSEQ multiplex PCR. The sample lists about 160,000 clones, less than 90% seen once, with nearly 4.5% in the top ten. Everyone who took part was roughly 18 to 90 years old, and they came from about two dozen US areas. Grouping used clinical history reported by participants in a survey and questionnaire. This clone was seen a few times. Germline V lookup: CDR1 SGHRS, CDR2 YFSETQ. The CDR3 extends over 13 amino acids. Trimming cost V 4 bases and J 0 bases, with 5 bases left between them. The sequence derives from a woman aged 45-65 years who had recovered from COVID-19. Material for sequencing was PBMCs or T cells enriched from blood (not recorded which). This chain joins TRBV5-1 and TRBJ1-3; unclear D gene. CDR3 in DNA: TGCGCCAGCAGCCCGTACTCTGGAAACACCATATATTTT. Its translation: CASSPYSGNTIYF.